Described below is a single TCR beta chain sequence and its context. After removal of 7 bases from V and 7 bases from J, the junction contained 13 bases not matched to a gene. In germline, CDR1 is MDHEN, CDR2 SYDVKM. The CDR3 sequence is 15 residues long. This specimen comes from a study of response to subunit inactivated influenza vaccine. TCRdb fed the RT-PCR reads into MiXCR, producing one record per CDR3 protein. In the table there are about 190,000 distinct CDR3 sequences, around 14% of which are singletons. The receptor was derived from a man aged 45-65 years who received an inactivated influenza vaccine. This chain joins TRBV28 and TRBJ2-1; TRBD2 matches at 7 bases. The sequencing here drew on CD8+ T cells sorted from PBMCs, taken 4 to 6 days after vaccination. The CDR3 nucleotides read TGTGCCAGCATGGGGGAGGGAGCCCTTGGGAATGAGCAGTTCTTC. The encoded protein is CASMGEGALGNEQFF.